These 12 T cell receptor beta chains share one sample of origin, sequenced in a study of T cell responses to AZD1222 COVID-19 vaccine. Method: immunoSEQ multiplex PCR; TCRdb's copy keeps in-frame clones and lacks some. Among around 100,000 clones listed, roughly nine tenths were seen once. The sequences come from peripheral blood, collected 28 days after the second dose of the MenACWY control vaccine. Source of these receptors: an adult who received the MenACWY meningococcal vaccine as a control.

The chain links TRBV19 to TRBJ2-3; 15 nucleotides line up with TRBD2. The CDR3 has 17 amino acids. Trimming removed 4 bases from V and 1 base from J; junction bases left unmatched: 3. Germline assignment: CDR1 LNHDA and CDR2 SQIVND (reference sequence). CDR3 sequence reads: CASSKGTSGGRTDTQYF. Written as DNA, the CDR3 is TGTGCCAGTAGTAAGGGGACTAGCGGGGGGCGCACAGATACGCAGTATTTT.

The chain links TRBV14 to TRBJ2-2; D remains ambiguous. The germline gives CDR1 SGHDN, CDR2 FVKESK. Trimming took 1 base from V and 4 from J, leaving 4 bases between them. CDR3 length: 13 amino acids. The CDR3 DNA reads TGTGCCAGCAGCCAAGCAGTCACCGGGGAGCTGTTTTTT. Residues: CASSQAVTGELFF. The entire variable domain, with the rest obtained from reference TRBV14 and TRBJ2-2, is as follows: EAGVTQFPSHSVIEKGQTVTLRCDPISGHDNLYWYRRVMGKEIKFLLHFVKESKQDESGMPNNRFLAERTGGTYSTLKVQPAELEDSGVYFCASSQAVTGELFFGEGSRLTVL.

The CDR3 region is CASRPGLQDTEAFF. The CDR3 bases are TGTGCCAGCAGACCGGGACTGCAGGACACTGAAGCTTTCTTT. J is TRBJ1-1 and V is TRBV7-2, with D perhaps TRBD1 (5 bases). The germline V and J ends were trimmed by 6 bases and 3 bases, with 14 bases remaining between them. Germline V CDR1 and CDR2: SGHTA, FQGNSA. The CDR3 loop spans 14 amino acids.

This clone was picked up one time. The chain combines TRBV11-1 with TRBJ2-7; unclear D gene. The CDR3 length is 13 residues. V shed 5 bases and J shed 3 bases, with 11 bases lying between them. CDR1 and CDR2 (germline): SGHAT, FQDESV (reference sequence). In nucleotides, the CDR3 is TGTGCCAGCAGCCAGGACCGGAGCTACGAGCAGTACTTC. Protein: CASSQDRSYEQYF.

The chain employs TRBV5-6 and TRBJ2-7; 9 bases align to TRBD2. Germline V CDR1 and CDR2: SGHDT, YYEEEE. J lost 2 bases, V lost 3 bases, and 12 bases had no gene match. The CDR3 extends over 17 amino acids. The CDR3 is CASSSFSGLALTYEQYF. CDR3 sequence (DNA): TGTGCCAGCAGCTCCTTCTCCGGACTAGCGCTTACCTACGAGCAGTACTTC. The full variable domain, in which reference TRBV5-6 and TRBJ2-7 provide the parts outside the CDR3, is DAGVTQSPTHLIKTRGQQVTLRCSPKSGHDTVSWYQQALGQGPQFIFQYYEEEERQRGNFPDRFSGHQFPNYSSELNVNALLLGDSALYLCASSSFSGLALTYEQYFGPGTRLTVT.

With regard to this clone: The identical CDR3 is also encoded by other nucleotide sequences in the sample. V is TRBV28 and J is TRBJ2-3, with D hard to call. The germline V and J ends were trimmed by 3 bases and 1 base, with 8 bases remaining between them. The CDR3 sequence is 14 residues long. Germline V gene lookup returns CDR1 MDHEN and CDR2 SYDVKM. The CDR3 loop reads CASSFLSGTDTQYF. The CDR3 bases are TGTGCCAGCAGTTTTTTATCAGGCACAGATACGCAGTATTTT. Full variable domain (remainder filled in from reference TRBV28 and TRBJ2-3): DVKVTQSSRYLVKRTGEKVFLECVQDMDHENMFWYRQDPGLGLRLIYFSYDVKMKEKGDIPEGYSVSREKKERFSLILESASTNQTSMYLCASSFLSGTDTQYFGPGTRLTVL.

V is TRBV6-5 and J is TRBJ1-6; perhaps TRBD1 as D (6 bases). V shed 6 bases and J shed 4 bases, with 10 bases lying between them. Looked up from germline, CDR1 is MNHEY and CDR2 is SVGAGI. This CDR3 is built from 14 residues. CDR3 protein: CASRGHLYNSPLHF. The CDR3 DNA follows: TGTGCCAGCAGGGGACATCTATATAATTCACCCCTCCACTTT.

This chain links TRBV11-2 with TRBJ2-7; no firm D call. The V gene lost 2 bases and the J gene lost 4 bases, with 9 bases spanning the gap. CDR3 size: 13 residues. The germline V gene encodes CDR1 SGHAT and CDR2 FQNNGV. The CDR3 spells CASSLSHGYEQYF. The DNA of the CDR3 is TGTGCCAGCAGCTTAAGTCACGGTTACGAGCAGTACTTC. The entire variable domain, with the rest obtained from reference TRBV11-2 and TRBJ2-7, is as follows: EAGVAQSPRYKIIEKRQSVAFWCNPISGHATLYWYQQILGQGPKLLIQFQNNGVVDDSQLPKDRFSAERLKGVDSTLKIQPAKLEDSAVYLCASSLSHGYEQYFGPGTRLTVT.

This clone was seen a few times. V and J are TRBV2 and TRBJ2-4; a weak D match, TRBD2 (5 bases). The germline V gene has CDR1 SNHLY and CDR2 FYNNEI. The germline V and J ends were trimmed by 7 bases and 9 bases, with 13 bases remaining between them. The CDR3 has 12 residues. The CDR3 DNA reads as TGTGCCAGCACGCAAGACCGGGGCATTCAGTACTTC. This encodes CASTQDRGIQYF.

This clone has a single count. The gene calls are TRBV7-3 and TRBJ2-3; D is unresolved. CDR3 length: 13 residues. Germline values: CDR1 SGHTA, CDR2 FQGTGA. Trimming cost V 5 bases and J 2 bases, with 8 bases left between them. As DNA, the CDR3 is TGTGCCAGCAGCCCGACTTACACAGATACGCAGTATTTT. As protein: CASSPTYTDTQYF.

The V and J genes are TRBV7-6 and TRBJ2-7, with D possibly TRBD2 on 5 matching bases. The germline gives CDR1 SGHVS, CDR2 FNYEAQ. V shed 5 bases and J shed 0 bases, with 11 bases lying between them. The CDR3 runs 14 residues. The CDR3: CASSLVRDSYEQYF. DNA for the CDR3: TGTGCCAGCAGCCTCGTGAGGGACTCCTACGAGCAGTACTTC.

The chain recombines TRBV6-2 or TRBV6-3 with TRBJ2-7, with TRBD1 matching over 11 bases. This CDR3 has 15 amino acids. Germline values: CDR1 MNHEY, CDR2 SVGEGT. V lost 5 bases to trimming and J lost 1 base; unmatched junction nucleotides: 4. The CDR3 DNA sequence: TGTGCCAGCAGTGGACAGGGGGCCTTGTCCTACGAGCAGTACTTC. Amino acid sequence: CASSGQGALSYEQYF.